The clone carrying this TCR beta chain was picked up a small number of times. TCRdb keeps only in-frame clones here, not all; method: immunoSEQ multiplex PCR. Of some 370,000 clones in the sample, roughly 90% were seen once. The record originates from a study of blood T cell repertoires in COVID-19. This CDR3 is built from 13 residues. With 6 bases clipped from V and 3 bases from J, the junction kept 1 base outside the gene matches. Looked up from germline, CDR1 is SGHTA and CDR2 is FQGTGA. This rearrangement joins TRBV7-3 to TRBJ2-1; TRBD2 aligns across 8 bases. This sequence was found in a man in his forties with acute or convalescent COVID-19. Input material: peripheral blood. CDR3 loop: CASRTSGYNEQFF. The CDR3 bases are TGTGCCAGCAGAACTAGCGGCTACAATGAGCAGTTCTTC.